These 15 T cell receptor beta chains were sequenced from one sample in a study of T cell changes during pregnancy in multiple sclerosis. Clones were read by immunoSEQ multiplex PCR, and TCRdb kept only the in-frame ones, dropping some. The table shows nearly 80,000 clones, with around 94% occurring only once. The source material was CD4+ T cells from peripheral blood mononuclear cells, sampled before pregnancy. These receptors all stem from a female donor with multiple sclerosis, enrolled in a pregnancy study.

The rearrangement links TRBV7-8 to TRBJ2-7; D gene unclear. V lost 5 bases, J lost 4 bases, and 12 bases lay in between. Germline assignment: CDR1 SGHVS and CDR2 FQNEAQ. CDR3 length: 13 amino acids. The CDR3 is CASSPNNLYEQYF. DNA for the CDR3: TGTGCCAGCAGCCCTAATAACCTGTACGAGCAGTACTTC.

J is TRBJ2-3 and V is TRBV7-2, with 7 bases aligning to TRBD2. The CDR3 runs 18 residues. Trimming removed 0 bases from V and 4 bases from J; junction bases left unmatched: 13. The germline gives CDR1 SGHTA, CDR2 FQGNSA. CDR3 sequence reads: CASSLALRASGGSDTQYF. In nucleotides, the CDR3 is TGTGCCAGCAGCTTAGCGCTAAGGGCTAGCGGTGGGTCAGATACGCAGTATTTT.

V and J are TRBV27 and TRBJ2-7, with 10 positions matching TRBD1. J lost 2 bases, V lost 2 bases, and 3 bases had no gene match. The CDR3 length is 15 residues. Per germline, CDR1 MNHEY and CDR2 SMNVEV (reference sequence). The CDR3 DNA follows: TGTGCCAGCAGTTTAGTAGGACAGGGGGCCTACGAGCAGTACTTC. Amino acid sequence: CASSLVGQGAYEQYF.

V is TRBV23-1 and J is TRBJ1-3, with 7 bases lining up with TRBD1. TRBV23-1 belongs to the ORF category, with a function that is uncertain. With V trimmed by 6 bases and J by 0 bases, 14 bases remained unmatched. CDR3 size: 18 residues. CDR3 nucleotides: TGCGCCAGCAGCCTTCGACAGGGCCTACTGGGCTCTGGAAACACCATATATTTT. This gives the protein CASSLRQGLLGSGNTIYF.

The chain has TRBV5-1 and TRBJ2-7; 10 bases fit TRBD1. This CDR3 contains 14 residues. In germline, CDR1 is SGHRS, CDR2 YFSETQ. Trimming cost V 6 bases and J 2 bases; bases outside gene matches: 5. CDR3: CASNPGTGAYEQYF. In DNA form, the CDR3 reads TGCGCCAGCAATCCCGGGACAGGGGCCTACGAGCAGTACTTC.

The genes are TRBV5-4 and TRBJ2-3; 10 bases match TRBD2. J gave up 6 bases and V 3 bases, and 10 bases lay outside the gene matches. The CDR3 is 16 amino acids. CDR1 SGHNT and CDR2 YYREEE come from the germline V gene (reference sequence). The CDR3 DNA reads TGTGCCAGCAGCTCACCTAGCGGGAGTACATATGATACGCAGTATTTT. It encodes CASSSPSGSTYDTQYF.

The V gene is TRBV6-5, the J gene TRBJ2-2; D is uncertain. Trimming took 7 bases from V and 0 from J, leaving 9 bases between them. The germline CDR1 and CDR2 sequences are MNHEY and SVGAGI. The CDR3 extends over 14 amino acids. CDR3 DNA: TGTGCCAGCAATCGAGATACGAACACCGGGGAGCTGTTTTTT. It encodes CASNRDTNTGELFF.

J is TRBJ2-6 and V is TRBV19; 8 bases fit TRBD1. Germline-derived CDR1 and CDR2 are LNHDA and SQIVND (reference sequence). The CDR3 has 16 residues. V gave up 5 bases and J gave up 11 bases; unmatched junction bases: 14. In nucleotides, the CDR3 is TGTGCCAGTAGTGGACACCCATCCGGGACAGGATACGTCCTGACTTTC. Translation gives CASSGHPSGTGYVLTF.

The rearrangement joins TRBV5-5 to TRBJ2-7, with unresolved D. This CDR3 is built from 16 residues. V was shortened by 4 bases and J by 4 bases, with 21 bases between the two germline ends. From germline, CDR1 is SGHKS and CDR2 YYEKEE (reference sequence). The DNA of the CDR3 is TGTGCCAGCAGCCCCCCAAGGAGCTCCGACTCTTACGAGCAGTACTTC. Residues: CASSPPRSSDSYEQYF.

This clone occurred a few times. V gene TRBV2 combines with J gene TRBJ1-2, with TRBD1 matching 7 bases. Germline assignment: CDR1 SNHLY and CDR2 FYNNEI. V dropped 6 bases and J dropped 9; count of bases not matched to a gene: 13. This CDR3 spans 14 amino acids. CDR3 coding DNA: TGTGCCAGCAGGACAGGGACGACCTTTATGAGCTACACCTTC. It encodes CASRTGTTFMSYTF.

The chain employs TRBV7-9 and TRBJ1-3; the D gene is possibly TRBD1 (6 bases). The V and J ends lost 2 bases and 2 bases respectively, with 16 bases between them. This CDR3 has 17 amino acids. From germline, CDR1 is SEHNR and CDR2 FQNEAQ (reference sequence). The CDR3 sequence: CASSLTRTASTGNTIYF. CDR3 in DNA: TGTGCCAGCAGCTTAACACGGACAGCATCAACTGGAAACACCATATATTTT.

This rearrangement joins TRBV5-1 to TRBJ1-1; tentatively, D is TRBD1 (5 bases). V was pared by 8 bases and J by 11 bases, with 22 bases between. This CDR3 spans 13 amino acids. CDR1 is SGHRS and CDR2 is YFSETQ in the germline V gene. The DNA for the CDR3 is TGCGCCAGTTCCAGGGATCGAGCCCCTGGGGCTTTCTTT. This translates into CASSRDRAPGAFF.

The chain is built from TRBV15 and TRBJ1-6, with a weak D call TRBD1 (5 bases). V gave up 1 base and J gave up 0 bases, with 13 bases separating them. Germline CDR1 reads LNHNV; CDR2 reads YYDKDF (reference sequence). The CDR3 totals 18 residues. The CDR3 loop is CATSRGLRGSSYNSPLHF. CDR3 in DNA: TGTGCCACCAGCAGAGGGTTAAGGGGCAGCTCCTATAATTCACCCCTCCACTTT.

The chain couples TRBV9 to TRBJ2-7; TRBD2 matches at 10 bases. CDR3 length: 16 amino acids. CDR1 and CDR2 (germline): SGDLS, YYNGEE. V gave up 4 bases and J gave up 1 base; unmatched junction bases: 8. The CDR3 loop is CASSLTLTSGSYEQYF. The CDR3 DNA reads TGTGCCAGCAGCCTCACTTTGACTAGCGGGTCCTACGAGCAGTACTTC.

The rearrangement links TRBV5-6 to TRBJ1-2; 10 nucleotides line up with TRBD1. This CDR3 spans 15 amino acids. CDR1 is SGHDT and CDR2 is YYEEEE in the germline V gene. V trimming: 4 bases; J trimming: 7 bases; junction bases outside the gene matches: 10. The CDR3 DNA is TGTGCCAGCAGCCAGACTGGACAGGGGGTTGGTGGCTACACCTTC. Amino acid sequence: CASSQTGQGVGGYTF.